Below are 13 T cell receptor beta chains sequenced from a single sample in a study of blood T cells in healthy people across ages. The authors ran a second PCR of about 6 to 12 cycles using a sample-barcoded 5' primer and a J-beta primer mix. In TCRdb, the 5' RACE reads were re-called with MiXCR into one record per CDR3 protein. The data show some 690,000 distinct CDR3 sequences, about 20% seen once. The specimen was blood. The origin of the receptors is a man aged 65-85 years in good health.

The chain links TRBV2 to TRBJ1-2, with a weak D call TRBD1 (5 bases). Deletions cut 7 bases from V and 2 bases from J, with 14 bases between. Germline CDR1 SNHLY, CDR2 FYNNEI. This CDR3 contains 14 residues. CDR3 sequence reads: CASTFLAGNYGYTF. The CDR3 region has the DNA TGTGCCAGCACTTTTTTGGCAGGGAACTATGGCTACACCTTC.

This clonotype was picked up a small number of times. V is TRBV14 and J is TRBJ2-1; D is unresolved. The V and J ends lost 5 bases and 2 bases respectively, with 7 bases between them. Germline values: CDR1 SGHDN, CDR2 FVKESK. The CDR3 has 13 amino acids. The CDR3 bases are TGTGCCAGCAGCGCACTCCCCTACAATGAGCAGTTCTTC. Protein product: CASSALPYNEQFF. Variable domain in full (rest from reference TRBV14 and TRBJ2-1): EAGVTQFPSHSVIEKGQTVTLRCDPISGHDNLYWYRRVMGKEIKFLLHFVKESKQDESGMPNNRFLAERTGGTYSTLKVQPAELEDSGVYFCASSALPYNEQFFGPGTRLTVL.

This clonotype was counted a few times. This rearrangement joins TRBV20-1 to TRBJ1-3, with D uncertain. Germline V gene data show CDR1 as DFQATT and CDR2 as SNEGSKA (reference sequence). Trimming left V 7 bases short and J 0 bases short, with 4 bases between. The CDR3 runs 11 residues. For the CDR3, the DNA is TGCAGTGTCAGCTCTGGAAACACCATATATTTT. Its translation is CSVSSGNTIYF.

This clonotype was counted a few times. The chain combines TRBV10-3 with TRBJ1-5; 7 positions agree with TRBD1. J lost 4 bases, V lost 11 bases, and 5 bases had no gene match. The V gene's germline CDR1 is ENHRY and CDR2 SYGVKD. The CDR3 runs 12 residues. The CDR3 sequence: CAAGTENQPQHF. In DNA, the CDR3 is TGTGCCGCCGGGACAGAGAATCAGCCCCAGCATTTT.

The V and J genes are TRBV12-3 or TRBV12-4 and TRBJ1-2; D ambiguous. V was cut by 1 base and J by 5 bases, with 14 bases left in between. The CDR3 totals 15 residues. CDR3 region: CASSLVGQARYGYTF. In DNA, the CDR3 is TGTGCCAGCAGTTTAGTTGGGCAGGCCCGTTATGGCTACACCTTC.

In its sample, this clonotype was seen a few times. The CDR3: CASSQEVTSGYNEQFF. In DNA form, the CDR3 reads TGCGCCAGCAGCCAAGAGGTAACTAGCGGATACAATGAGCAGTTCTTC. This chain joins TRBV4-1 and TRBJ2-1; 8 nucleotides match TRBD2. Per germline, CDR1 MGHRA and CDR2 YSYEKL. V lost 0 bases to trimming and J lost 4 bases; unmatched junction nucleotides: 5. The CDR3 length is 16 residues.

The V gene is TRBV28, the J gene TRBJ2-7, with TRBD1 matching over 7 bases. Germline values: CDR1 MDHEN, CDR2 SYDVKM. With 7 bases clipped from V and 1 base from J, the junction kept 1 base outside the gene matches. The CDR3 has 12 residues. The CDR3 coding sequence is TGTGCCAGCACGACAGGGTCCTACGAGCAGTACTTC. Translated, it gives CASTTGSYEQYF. The full variable domain, with the rest looked up from reference TRBV28 and TRBJ2-7, is DVKVTQSSRYLVKRTGEKVFLECVQDMDHENMFWYRQDPGLGLRLIYFSYDVKMKEKGDIPEGYSVSREKKERFSLILESASTNQTSMYLCASTTGSYEQYFGPGTRLTVT.

V and J are TRBV5-1 and TRBJ2-5; D unclear. The J call could be wrong; TRBJ2-7 is a better fit for the DNA end. This CDR3 has 14 amino acids. The germline gives CDR1 SGHRS, CDR2 YFSETQ. In DNA, the CDR3 is TGCGCCAGCATGCCAGGATTTGGCTTACACGAGCAGTACTTC. Its translation is CASMPGFGLHEQYF.

This clonotype was detected only a few times. V usage is TRBV12-3 or TRBV12-4 and J usage is TRBJ2-1; D is unclear. Trimming took off 3 bases at V and 9 bases at J, with 9 bases between the two ends. This CDR3 has 12 amino acids. CDR3 coding DNA: TGTGCCAGCAGTTTCTTGGCCGTTGAGCAGTTCTTC. Translating it yields CASSFLAVEQFF.

This clonotype was seen only a few times. The chain employs TRBV7-2 and TRBJ2-5; D unresolved. Trimming cost V 6 bases and J 1 base, with 15 bases left between them. Germline V gene lookup returns CDR1 SGHTA and CDR2 FQGNSA. This CDR3 comprises 15 residues. Here the CDR3 reads CASSIRYMRQETQYF. CDR3 coding DNA: TGTGCCAGCAGTATCAGGTACATGCGCCAAGAGACCCAGTACTTC.

The chain employs TRBV7-2 and TRBJ1-5; weak D call: TRBD1 (6 bases). The CDR3 has 13 amino acids. Germline CDR1 SGHTA, CDR2 FQGNSA. Trimming pared 5 bases from V and 5 bases from J, leaving 10 bases between. As DNA, the CDR3 is TGTGCCAGCAGCCAGGACAGTCATCAGCCCCAGCATTTT. Translated: CASSQDSHQPQHF.

V is TRBV6-2 or TRBV6-3 and J is TRBJ2-1, with 11 bases fitting TRBD2. The trim removed 4 bases at V and 9 bases at J, leaving 5 bases unmatched. The V gene's germline CDR1 is MNHEY and CDR2 SVGEGT. CDR3 length equals 14 residues. In DNA form, the CDR3 reads TGTGCCAGCAGTTTTCTAGCGGGAGGAAGTGAGCAGTTCTTC. Amino acids: CASSFLAGGSEQFF.

This clonotype was detected many times. The chain carries TRBV5-1 and TRBJ2-4; D unclear. Germline V gene lookup returns CDR1 SGHRS and CDR2 YFSETQ. Between the trimmed V and J ends, which lost 2 bases and 7 bases, there was a span of 4 bases. The CDR3 extends over 11 amino acids. The CDR3 here is CASSFENIQYF. CDR3 sequence (DNA): TGCGCCAGCAGCTTCGAGAACATTCAGTACTTC.